A single sample gave rise to the 20 T cell receptor beta chains below, sequenced in a study of CD8+ T cells in alopecia areata. Reverse transcribed after extraction, RNA yielded cDNA as the sequencing template. The assay was immunoSEQ multiplex PCR, and TCRdb's table has in-frame clones only and misses some. The top ten clones hold 0.9% to 0.95% of a sample with a few hundred thousand clones, about three fifths of them seen once. Treatment noted: oral pan-JAK inhibitor, 5-10 mg twice daily. This material consisted of CD4+ T cells sorted from blood, taken between weeks 51 and 52, from a patient treated with tofacitinib. The receptor set was obtained from a human donor with alopecia areata.

In this sample, this clone turned up a few times. This chain joins TRBV5-1 and TRBJ2-1, with 11 bases aligning to TRBD1. V gave up 6 bases and J gave up 15 bases; unmatched junction bases: 8. In germline, CDR1 is SGHRS, CDR2 YFSETQ. There are 12 residues in the CDR3. The chain's CDR3 is CASTEGQGAPFF. The DNA of the CDR3 is TGCGCCAGCACAGAAGGACAGGGGGCACCGTTCTTC.

The chain combines TRBV10-3 with TRBJ1-1; 7 bases fit TRBD1. J was trimmed by 6 bases and V by 7 bases; bases with no gene match: 8. Germline lookup yields CDR1 ENHRY and CDR2 SYGVKD. The CDR3 is 13 residues long. The CDR3, as DNA: TGTGCCATCAAGGCCGGACAGGAGGCTGAAGCTTTCTTT. Translated: CAIKAGQEAEAFF.

The rearrangement links TRBV6-5 to TRBJ2-7, with D hard to call. This CDR3 comprises 13 residues. Between the trimmed V and J ends, which lost 3 bases and 2 bases, there was a span of 8 bases. The germline V gene has CDR1 MNHEY and CDR2 SVGAGI. This chain's CDR3 is CASSYGVTYEQYF. Here the CDR3 DNA reads TGTGCCAGCAGTTATGGGGTTACCTACGAGCAGTACTTC.

The DNA for the CDR3 is TGCAGCGTCTCCTGGGCTAGCGGGGACCAAGAGACCCAGTACTTC. Protein sequence: CSVSWASGDQETQYF. The chain couples TRBV29-1 to TRBJ2-5; 9 bases are shared with TRBD2. Germline CDR1 SQVTM, CDR2 ANQGSEA. V was pared by 6 bases and J by 0 bases, with 8 bases of the junction left unmatched. The CDR3 runs to 15 residues.

The chain links TRBV5-1 to TRBJ2-1, with 7 bases matching TRBD2. The CDR3 totals 15 residues. CDR1 is SGHRS, CDR2 YFSETQ, per germline. Trimming took 4 bases from V and 6 from J; bases not matched to a gene: 10. The CDR3 here is CASSLGLVGGNEQFF. CDR3 DNA sequence: TGCGCCAGCAGCCTTGGACTAGTTGGTGGCAATGAGCAGTTCTTC.

In its sample, this clone was seen a few times. The V and J genes are TRBV29-1 and TRBJ2-7, with 11 bases that match TRBD1. The trim removed 0 bases at V and 5 bases at J, leaving 6 bases unmatched. The CDR3 extends over 15 amino acids. Looked up from germline, CDR1 is SQVTM and CDR2 is ANQGSEA. As DNA, the CDR3 is TGCAGCGTTGAAGACAGGACAGGGGGCATCAACGAGCAGTACTTC. Its translation: CSVEDRTGGINEQYF.

The rearrangement joins TRBV5-4 to TRBJ2-5, with 12 positions matching TRBD1. V was clipped by 2 bases and J by 6 bases; unmatched bases: 8. The CDR3 runs to 16 residues. Germline CDR1 is SGHNT and CDR2 is YYREEE (reference sequence). The CDR3 reads CASSLTGTGGGKTQYF. CDR3 nucleotide sequence: TGTGCCAGCAGCTTAACTGGGACAGGGGGCGGAAAGACCCAGTACTTC.

The rearrangement joins TRBV29-1 to TRBJ1-2; TRBD1 might be the D (5 bases). V was trimmed by 5 bases and J by 6 bases, leaving 19 bases between them. The CDR3 is 14 residues long. The germline V gene has CDR1 SQVTM and CDR2 ANQGSEA. Here the CDR3 reads CSVPQVWSNDGYTF. The CDR3 nucleotides read TGCAGCGTTCCACAGGTCTGGTCAAACGATGGCTACACCTTC.

In this sample, this clone turned up a few times. The CDR3 DNA follows: TGTGCCAGCAGAAGGTCGCTCGCAGATACGCAGTATTTT. Translation gives CASRRSLADTQYF. This rearrangement joins TRBV6-5 to TRBJ2-3; no clear D gene. Germline CDR1 reads MNHEY; CDR2 reads SVGAGI. Trimming took off 6 bases at V and 4 bases at J, with 11 bases between the two ends. This CDR3 is 13 amino acids long.

As regards this clone: The same CDR3 is also encoded by other DNA sequences in this sample. The chain has TRBV2 and TRBJ2-3; 10 bases map to TRBD2. Germline CDR1 SNHLY, CDR2 FYNNEI. The junction had 4 bases not matched to a gene; V was cut back by 8 bases and J by 2 bases. CDR3 size: 14 residues. The CDR3 DNA is TGTGCCAGCGGCCTAGCGGGGGTCACAGATACGCAGTATTTT. This translates into CASGLAGVTDTQYF.

The chain is built from TRBV29-1 and TRBJ1-4; no clear D. CDR3 size: 12 residues. V was cut by 4 bases and J by 8 bases, with 11 bases left in between. Germline V gene data show CDR1 as SQVTM and CDR2 as ANQGSEA. The CDR3 sequence: CSVVGIQEKLFF. The DNA of the CDR3 is TGCAGCGTTGTAGGGATACAGGAAAAACTGTTTTTT.

The chain is built from TRBV9 and TRBJ2-3; 7 bases map to TRBD1. The length of the CDR3 is 16 residues. J gave up 3 bases and V 4 bases, and 11 bases lay outside the gene matches. Germline values: CDR1 SGDLS, CDR2 YYNGEE. CDR3 coding DNA: TGTGCCAGCAGCCCCCCGAGAGGGGGCAGGACAGATACGCAGTATTTT. Translated, it gives CASSPPRGGRTDTQYF.

This clone was found a few times. V is TRBV13 and J is TRBJ1-4; 7 nucleotides agree with TRBD1. The V and J ends lost 0 bases and 6 bases, in that order; junction bases with no gene match: 7. From germline, CDR1 is PRHDT and CDR2 FYEKMQ (reference sequence). The CDR3 has 16 residues. DNA of the CDR3: TGTGCCAGCAGCTTAGGGAGACAGGGAGTAGATGAAAAACTGTTTTTT. This codes for CASSLGRQGVDEKLFF.

Points on this clone: One end of the junction fails to match germline, which may point to a read error. The chain has TRBV7-7 and TRBJ2-5, with 8 positions matching TRBD1. The germline CDR1 and CDR2 sequences are SSHAT and FNYEAQ (reference sequence). This CDR3 is 13 amino acids long. CDR3 nucleotides: TGTGCTAGCAGCTCTGACAGGGGAGAGACCCAGTACTTC. Protein: CASSSDRGETQYF.

The gene calls are TRBV2 and TRBJ2-5; maybe TRBD1 (5 bases). Germline-derived CDR1 and CDR2 are SNHLY and FYNNEI. The CDR3 runs 14 residues. V gave up 5 bases and J gave up 1 base, with 11 bases separating them. In DNA form, the CDR3 reads TGTGCCAGCAGTCCTCTGGACACCCAAGAGACCCAGTACTTC. Protein sequence: CASSPLDTQETQYF.

This rearrangement joins TRBV6-1 to TRBJ2-5; no clear D. Trimming left V 4 bases short and J 6 bases short, with 6 bases between. Germline-derived CDR1 and CDR2 are MNHNS and SASEGT. The CDR3 contains 11 residues. CDR3 coding DNA: TGTGCCAGCAGTGTCACCCAGACCCAGTACTTC. Translation gives CASSVTQTQYF.

This clone has a single count. This sequence joins TRBV7-6 and TRBJ1-6; TRBD1 aligns across 7 bases. V lost 4 bases and J lost 10; bases outside the gene matches: 7. CDR3 length equals 14 residues. Germline V CDR1 and CDR2: SGHVS, FNYEAQ. CDR3 sequence reads: CASSSFRQGSPLHF. The CDR3 DNA reads TGTGCCAGCAGCTCGTTCCGACAGGGATCACCCCTCCACTTT.

The chain recombines TRBV4-1 with TRBJ1-2, with D perhaps TRBD1 (6 bases). The CDR3 runs to 15 residues. Germline V gives CDR1 MGHRA, CDR2 YSYEKL. The V gene lost 3 bases and the J gene lost 4 bases, with 15 bases spanning the gap. The CDR3 spells CASSQPGQSFYGYTF. The CDR3 DNA follows: TGCGCCAGCAGCCAGCCCGGACAGTCTTTCTATGGCTACACCTTC.

The chain links TRBV18 to TRBJ1-1; a possible D gene is TRBD1 (5 bases). The ends were cut back, 4 bases at V and 2 bases at J, with 8 bases in the middle. Germline V lookup: CDR1 KGHSH, CDR2 LQKENI. The CDR3 runs 13 residues. Here the CDR3 DNA reads TGTGCCAGCTCACAAACAGGAAACACTGAAGCTTTCTTT. Its translation: CASSQTGNTEAFF.

V is TRBV30 and J is TRBJ2-5; D gene unclear. Germline CDR1 is GTSNPN and CDR2 is SVGIG (reference sequence). Trimming left V 2 bases short and J 2 bases short, with 6 bases between. This CDR3 spans 12 amino acids. The CDR3 DNA reads TGTGCCTGGAGTAGTAGGCAAGAGACCCAGTACTTC. Amino acid sequence: CAWSSRQETQYF.